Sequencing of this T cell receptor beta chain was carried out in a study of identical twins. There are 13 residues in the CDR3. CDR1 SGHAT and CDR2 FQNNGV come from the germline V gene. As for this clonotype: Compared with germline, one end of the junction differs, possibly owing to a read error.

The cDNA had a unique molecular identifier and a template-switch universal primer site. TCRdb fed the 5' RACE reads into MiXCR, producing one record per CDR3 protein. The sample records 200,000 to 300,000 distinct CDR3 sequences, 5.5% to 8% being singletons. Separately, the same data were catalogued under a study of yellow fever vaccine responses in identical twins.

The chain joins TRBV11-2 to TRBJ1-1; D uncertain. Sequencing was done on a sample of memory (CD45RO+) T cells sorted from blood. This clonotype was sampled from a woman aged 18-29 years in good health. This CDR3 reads CASSKTRNTEVFF. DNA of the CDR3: TGTGCCAGCAGCAAAACAAGGAACACTGAAGTTTTCTTT.